Sequencing of this T cell receptor beta chain was carried out in a study of shared clonotypes between healthy human individuals. CD45RO-negative, CCR7-positively selected cells formed the naive CD8 fraction, excluding terminally differentiated effector memory CD45RA+ cells. Assay: immunoSEQ multiplex PCR; the TCRdb copy retains only in-frame clones and omits some. Among approximately 600,000 clones listed, approximately 95% were seen once. This sequence originates from a young woman in good health. Sequencing was done on a sample of naive CD8+ T cells sorted from blood.

The DNA for the CDR3 is TGTGCCAGCTCACCACTGTTCGCCCTCGACGTTGAGCAGTTCTTC. Residues: CASSPLFALDVEQFF. This sequence joins TRBV18 and TRBJ2-1, with D uncertain. V lost 1 base, J lost 9 bases, and 16 bases lay in between. This CDR3 has 15 amino acids. CDR1 and CDR2 (germline): KGHSH, LQKENI.